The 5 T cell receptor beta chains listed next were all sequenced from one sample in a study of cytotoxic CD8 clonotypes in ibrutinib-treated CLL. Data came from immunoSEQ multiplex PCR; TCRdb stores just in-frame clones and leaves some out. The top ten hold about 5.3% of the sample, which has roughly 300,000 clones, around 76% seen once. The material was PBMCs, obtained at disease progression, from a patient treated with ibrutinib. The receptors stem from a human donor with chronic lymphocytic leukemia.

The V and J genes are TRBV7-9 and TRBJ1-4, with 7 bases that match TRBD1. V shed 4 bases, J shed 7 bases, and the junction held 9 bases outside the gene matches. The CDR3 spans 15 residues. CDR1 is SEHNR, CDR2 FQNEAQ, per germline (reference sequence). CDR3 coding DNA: TGTGCCAGCAGCTCCCGGGACAGTTTCGGTGAAAAACTGTTTTTT. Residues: CASSSRDSFGEKLFF. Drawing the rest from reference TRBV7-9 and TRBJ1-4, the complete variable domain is DTGVSQNPRHKITKRGQNVTFRCDPISEHNRLYWYRQTLGQGPEFLTYFQNEAQLEKSRLLSDRFSAERPKGSFSTLEIQRTEQGDSAMYLCASSSRDSFGEKLFFGSGTQLSVL.

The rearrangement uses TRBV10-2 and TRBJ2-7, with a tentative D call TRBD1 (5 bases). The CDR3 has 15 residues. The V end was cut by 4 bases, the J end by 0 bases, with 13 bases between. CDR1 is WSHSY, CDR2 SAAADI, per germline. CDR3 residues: CASSALGDSSYEQYF. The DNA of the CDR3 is TGCGCCAGCAGTGCCCTAGGGGATAGCTCCTACGAGCAGTACTTC.

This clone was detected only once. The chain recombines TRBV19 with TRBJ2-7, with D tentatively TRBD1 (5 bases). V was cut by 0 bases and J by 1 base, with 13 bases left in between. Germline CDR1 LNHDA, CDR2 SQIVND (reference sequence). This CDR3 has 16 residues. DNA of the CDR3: TGTGCCAGTAGTATAGATCCCCGAGACAGATCCTACGAGCAGTACTTC. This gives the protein CASSIDPRDRSYEQYF.

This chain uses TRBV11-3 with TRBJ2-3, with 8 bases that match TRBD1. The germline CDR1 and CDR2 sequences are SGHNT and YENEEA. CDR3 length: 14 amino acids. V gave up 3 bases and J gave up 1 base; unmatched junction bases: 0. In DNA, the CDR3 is TGTGCCAGCAGCTTGACAGGGGGCACAGATACGCAGTATTTT. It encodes CASSLTGGTDTQYF. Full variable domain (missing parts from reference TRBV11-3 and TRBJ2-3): EAGVVQSPRYKIIEKKQPVAFWCNPISGHNTLYWYLQNLGQGPELLIRYENEEAVDDSQLPKDRFSAERLKGVDSTLKIQPAELGDSAVYLCASSLTGGTDTQYFGPGTRLTVL.

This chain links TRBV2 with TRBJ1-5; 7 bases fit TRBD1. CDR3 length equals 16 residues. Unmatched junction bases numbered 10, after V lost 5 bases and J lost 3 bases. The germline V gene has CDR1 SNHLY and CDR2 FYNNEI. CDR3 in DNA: TGTGCCAGCAGTTTCAGACAGGGTAGGAACAATCAGCCCCAGCATTTT. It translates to CASSFRQGRNNQPQHF.